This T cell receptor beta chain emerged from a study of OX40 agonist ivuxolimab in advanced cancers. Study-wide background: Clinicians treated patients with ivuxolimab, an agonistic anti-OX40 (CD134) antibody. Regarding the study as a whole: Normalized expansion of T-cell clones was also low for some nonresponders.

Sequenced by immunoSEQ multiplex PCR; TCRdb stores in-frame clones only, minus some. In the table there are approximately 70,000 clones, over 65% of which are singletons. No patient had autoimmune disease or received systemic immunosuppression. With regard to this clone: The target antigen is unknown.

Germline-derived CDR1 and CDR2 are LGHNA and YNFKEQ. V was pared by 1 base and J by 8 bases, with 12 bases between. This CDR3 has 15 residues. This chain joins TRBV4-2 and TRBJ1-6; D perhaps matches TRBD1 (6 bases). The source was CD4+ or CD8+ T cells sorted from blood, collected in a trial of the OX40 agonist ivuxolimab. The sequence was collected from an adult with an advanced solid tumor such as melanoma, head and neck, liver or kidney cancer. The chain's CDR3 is CASSQGQAGDSPLHF. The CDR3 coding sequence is TGTGCCAGCAGCCAAGGACAGGCAGGGGATTCACCCCTCCACTTT.